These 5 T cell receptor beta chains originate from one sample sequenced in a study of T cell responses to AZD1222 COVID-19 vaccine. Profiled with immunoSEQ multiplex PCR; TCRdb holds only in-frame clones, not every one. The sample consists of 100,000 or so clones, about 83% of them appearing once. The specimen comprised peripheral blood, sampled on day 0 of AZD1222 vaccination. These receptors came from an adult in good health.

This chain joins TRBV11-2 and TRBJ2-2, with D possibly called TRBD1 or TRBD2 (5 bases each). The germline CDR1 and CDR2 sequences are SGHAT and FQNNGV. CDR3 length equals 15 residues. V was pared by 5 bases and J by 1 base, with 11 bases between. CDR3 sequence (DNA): TGTGCCAGCAGCCCCGGGACGAGGAACACCGGGGAGCTGTTTTTT. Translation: CASSPGTRNTGELFF.

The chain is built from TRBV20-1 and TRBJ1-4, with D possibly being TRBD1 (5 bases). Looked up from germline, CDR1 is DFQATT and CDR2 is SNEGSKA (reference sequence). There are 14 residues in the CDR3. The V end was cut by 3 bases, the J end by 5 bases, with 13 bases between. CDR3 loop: CSASLGEGNEKLFF. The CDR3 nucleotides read TGCAGTGCTAGTTTAGGGGAGGGGAATGAAAAACTGTTTTTT.

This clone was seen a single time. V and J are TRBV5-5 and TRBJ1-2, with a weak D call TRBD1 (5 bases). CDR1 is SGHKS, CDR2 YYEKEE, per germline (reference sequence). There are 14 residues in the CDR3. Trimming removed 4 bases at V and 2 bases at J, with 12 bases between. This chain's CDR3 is CASSRDGGNYGYTF. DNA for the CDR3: TGTGCCAGCAGCCGGGACGGGGGAAACTATGGCTACACCTTC.

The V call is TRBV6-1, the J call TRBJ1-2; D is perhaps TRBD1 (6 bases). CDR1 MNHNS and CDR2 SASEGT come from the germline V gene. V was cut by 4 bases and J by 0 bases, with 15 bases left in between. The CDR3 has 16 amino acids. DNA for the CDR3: TGTGCCAGCAGTGGGGGGGGCCTACCCACTAACTATGGCTACACCTTC. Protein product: CASSGGGLPTNYGYTF.

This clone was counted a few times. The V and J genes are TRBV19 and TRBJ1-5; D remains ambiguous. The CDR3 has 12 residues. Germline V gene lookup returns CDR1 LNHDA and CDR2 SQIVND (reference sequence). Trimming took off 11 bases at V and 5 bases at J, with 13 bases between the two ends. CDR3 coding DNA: TGTGCCTGTGGACGGATCGATCAGCCCCAGCATTTT. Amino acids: CACGRIDQPQHF.